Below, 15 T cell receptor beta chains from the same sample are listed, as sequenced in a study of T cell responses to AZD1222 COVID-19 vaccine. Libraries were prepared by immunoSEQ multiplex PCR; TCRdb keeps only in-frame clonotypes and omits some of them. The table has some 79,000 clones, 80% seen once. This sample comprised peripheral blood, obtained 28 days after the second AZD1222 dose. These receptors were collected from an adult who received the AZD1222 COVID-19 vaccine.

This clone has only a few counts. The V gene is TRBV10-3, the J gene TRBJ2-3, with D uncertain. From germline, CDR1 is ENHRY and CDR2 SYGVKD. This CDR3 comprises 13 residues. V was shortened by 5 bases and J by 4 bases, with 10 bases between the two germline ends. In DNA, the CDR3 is TGTGCCATCAGTCAAGGGAATGCAGATACGCAGTATTTT. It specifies CAISQGNADTQYF.

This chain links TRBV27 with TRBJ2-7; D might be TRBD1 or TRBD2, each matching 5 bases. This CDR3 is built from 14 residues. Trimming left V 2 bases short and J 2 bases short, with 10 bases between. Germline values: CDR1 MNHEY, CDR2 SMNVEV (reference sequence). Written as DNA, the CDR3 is TGTGCCAGCAGTTTAGGGGGTGGGACCTACGAGCAGTACTTC. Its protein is CASSLGGGTYEQYF.

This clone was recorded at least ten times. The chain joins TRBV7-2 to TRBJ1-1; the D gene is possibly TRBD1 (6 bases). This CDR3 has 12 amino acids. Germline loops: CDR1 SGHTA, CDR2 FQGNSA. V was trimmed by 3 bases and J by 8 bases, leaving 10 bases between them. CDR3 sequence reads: CASSLGHSEAFF. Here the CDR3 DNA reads TGTGCCAGCAGCTTGGGACACTCGGAAGCTTTCTTT.

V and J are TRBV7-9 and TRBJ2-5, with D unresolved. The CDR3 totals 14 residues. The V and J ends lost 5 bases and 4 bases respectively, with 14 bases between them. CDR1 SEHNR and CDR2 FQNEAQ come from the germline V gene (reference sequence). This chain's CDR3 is CASSQNDGRETQYF. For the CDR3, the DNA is TGTGCCAGCAGCCAGAACGATGGAAGAGAGACCCAGTACTTC.

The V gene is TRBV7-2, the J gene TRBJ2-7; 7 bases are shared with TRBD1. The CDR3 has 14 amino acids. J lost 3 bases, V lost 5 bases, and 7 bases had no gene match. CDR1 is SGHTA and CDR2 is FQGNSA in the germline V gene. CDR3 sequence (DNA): TGTGCCAGCAGCGGTAGACAGGGTCTCTACGAGCAGTACTTC. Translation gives CASSGRQGLYEQYF.

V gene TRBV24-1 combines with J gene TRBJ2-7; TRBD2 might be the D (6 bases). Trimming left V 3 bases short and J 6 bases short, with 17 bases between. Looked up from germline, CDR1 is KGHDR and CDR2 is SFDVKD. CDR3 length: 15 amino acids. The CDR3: CATSDPGSGDREQYF. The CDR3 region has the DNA TGTGCCACCAGTGATCCGGGGTCGGGGGACCGCGAGCAGTACTTC.

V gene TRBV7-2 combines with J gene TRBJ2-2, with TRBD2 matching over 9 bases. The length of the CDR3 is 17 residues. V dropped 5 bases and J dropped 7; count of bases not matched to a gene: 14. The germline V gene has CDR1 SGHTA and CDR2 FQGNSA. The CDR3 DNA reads TGTGCCAGCAGCCCCCGGGGCGGGGGGGCCAGAGTCGGGGAGCTGTTTTTT. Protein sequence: CASSPRGGGARVGELFF.

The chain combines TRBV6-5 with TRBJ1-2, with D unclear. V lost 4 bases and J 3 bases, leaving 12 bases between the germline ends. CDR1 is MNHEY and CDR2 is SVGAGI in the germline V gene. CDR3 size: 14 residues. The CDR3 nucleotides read TGTGCCAGCAGTTCGTCCCCTAAAGACTATGGCTACACCTTC. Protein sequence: CASSSSPKDYGYTF.

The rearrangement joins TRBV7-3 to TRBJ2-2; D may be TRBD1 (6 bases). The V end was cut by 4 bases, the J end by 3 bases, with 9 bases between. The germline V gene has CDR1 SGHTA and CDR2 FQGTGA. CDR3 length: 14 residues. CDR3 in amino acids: CASSSGAHTGELFF. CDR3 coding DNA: TGTGCCAGCAGCTCAGGGGCGCACACCGGGGAGCTGTTTTTT. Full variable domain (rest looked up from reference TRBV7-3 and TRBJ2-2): GAGVSQTPSNKVTEKGKYVELRCDPISGHTALYWYRQSLGQGPEFLIYFQGTGAADDSGLPNDRFFAVRPEGSVSTLKIQRTERGDSAVYLCASSSGAHTGELFFGEGSRLTVL.

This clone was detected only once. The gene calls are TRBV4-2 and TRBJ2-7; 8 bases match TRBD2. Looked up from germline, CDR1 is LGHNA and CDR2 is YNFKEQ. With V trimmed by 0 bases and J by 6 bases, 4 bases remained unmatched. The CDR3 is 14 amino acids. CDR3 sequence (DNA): TGTGCCAGCAGCCAAGAGGGTGCGGGAGGCGAGCAGTACTTC. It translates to CASSQEGAGGEQYF.

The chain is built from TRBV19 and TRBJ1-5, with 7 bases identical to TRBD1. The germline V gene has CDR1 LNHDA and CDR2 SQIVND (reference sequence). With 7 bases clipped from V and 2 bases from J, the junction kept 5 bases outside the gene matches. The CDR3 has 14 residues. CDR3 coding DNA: TGTGCCAGTAACTACGGGACAGGCAATCAGCCCCAGCATTTT. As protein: CASNYGTGNQPQHF.

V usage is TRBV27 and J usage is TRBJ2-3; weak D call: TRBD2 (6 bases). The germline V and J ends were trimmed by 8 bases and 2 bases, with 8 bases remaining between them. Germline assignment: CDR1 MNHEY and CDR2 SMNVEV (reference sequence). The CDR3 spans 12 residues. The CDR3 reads CASGRDTDTQYF. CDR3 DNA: TGTGCCAGCGGGCGGGACACAGATACGCAGTATTTT.

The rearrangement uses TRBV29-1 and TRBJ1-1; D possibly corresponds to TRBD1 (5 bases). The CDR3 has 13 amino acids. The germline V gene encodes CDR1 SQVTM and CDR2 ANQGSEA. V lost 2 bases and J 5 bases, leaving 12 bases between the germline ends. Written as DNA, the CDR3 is TGCAGCGTTGAATTAGGGGCATCAACTGAAGCTTTCTTT. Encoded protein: CSVELGASTEAFF. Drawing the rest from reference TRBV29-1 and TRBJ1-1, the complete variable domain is SAVISQKPSRDICQRGTSLTIQCQVDSQVTMMFWYRQQPGQSLTLIATANQGSEATYESGFVIDKFPISRPNLTFSTLTVSNMSPEDSSIYLCSVELGASTEAFFGQGTRLTVV.

The CDR3 loop reads CASSLVVDLNNEQFF. The CDR3 nucleotides read TGTGCCAGCAGTTTAGTAGTGGACCTAAACAATGAGCAGTTCTTC. This rearrangement joins TRBV28 to TRBJ2-1; D ambiguous. Looked up from germline, CDR1 is MDHEN and CDR2 is SYDVKM. V lost 2 bases and J 5 bases, leaving 13 bases between the germline ends. The CDR3 is 15 amino acids.

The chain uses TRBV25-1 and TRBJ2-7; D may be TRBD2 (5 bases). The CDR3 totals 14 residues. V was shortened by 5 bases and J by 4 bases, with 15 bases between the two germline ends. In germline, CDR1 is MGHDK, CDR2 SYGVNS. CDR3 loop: CASSPGWGGYEQYF. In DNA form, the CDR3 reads TGTGCCAGCAGTCCGGGGTGGGGTGGTTACGAGCAGTACTTC.